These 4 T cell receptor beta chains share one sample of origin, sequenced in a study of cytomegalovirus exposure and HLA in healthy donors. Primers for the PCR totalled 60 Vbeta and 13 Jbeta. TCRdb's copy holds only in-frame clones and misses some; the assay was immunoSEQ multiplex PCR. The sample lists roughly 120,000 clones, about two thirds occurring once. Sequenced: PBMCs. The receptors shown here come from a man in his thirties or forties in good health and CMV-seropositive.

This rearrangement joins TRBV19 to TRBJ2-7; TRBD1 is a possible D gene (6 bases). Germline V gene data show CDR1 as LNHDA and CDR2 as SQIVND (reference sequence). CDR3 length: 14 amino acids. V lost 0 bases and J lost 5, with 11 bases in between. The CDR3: CASSIEWQGNEQYF. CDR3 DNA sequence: TGTGCCAGTAGTATAGAATGGCAGGGGAACGAGCAGTACTTC. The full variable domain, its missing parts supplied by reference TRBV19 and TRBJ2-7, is DGGITQSPKYLFRKEGQNVTLSCEQNLNHDAMYWYRQDPGQGLRLIYYSQIVNDFQKGDIAEGYSVSREKKESFPLTVTSAQKNPTAFYLCASSIEWQGNEQYFGPGTRLTVT.

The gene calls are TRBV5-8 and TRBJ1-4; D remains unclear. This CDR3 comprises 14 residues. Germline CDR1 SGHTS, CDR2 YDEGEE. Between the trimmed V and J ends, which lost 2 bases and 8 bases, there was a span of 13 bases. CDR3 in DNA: TGTGCCAGCAGCTTCCTTCCCCCAGAAGAAAAACTGTTTTTT. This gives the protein CASSFLPPEEKLFF.

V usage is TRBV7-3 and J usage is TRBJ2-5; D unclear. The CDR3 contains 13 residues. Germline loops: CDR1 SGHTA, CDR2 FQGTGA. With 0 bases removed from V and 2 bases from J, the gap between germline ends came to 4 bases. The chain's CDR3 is CASSLTLQETQYF. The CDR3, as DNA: TGTGCCAGCAGCTTAACCCTGCAAGAGACCCAGTACTTC.

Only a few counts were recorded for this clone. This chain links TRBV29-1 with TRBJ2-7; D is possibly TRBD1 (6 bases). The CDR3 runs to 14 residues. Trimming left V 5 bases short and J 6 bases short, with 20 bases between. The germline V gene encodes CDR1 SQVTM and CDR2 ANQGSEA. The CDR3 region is CSVPILKTGTEQYV. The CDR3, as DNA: TGCAGCGTTCCTATACTTAAGACAGGAACCGAGCAGTACGTC.